One and the same sample provided the 3 T cell receptor beta chains below, sequenced in a study of GPR56 and killer-like receptors on CD4 memory cells. FACS enrichment separated five CD4+ populations based on killer cell lectin-like receptor and GPR56 expression. From its re-call of the reads, TCRdb lists each CDR3 protein once, without DNA. The sample totals around 2,500 distinct CDR3 sequences. Material: memory CD4+ T cells from blood. The receptors stem from a human donor in good health.

This clonotype is deemed medium-sized (0.01 to 0.1%) by its frequency. J is TRBJ2-3 and V is TRBV27; TCRdb selects TRBD2, and the lack of DNA leaves this call unchecked. The germline CDR1 and CDR2 sequences are MNHEY and SMNVEV (reference sequence). This CDR3 has 16 residues. CDR3 loop: CASSFVLAGGRGTQYF.

The gene calls are TRBV4-2 and TRBJ2-2; TCRdb returns TRBD1, unconfirmable since there is no DNA. CDR1 is LGHNA, CDR2 YNFKEQ, per germline. The CDR3 totals 16 residues. CDR3: CASSQAGQENTGELFF.

This clonotype is deemed medium-sized by its frequency. The chain has TRBV6-1 and TRBJ1-5; TCRdb calls TRBD1, which cannot be checked without DNA. Germline V lookup: CDR1 MNHNS, CDR2 SASEGT. There are 17 residues in the CDR3. This chain's CDR3 is CAGGPRRGAYSNQPQHF.